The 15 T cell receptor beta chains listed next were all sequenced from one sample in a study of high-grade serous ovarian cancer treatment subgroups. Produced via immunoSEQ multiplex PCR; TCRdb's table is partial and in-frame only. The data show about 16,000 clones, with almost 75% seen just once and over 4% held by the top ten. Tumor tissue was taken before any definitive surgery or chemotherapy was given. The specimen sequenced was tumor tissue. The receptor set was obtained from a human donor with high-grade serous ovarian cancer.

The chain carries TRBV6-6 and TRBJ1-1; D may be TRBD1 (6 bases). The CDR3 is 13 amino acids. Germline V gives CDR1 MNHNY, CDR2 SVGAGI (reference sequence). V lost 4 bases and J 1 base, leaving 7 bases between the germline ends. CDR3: CASSSTGNTEAFF. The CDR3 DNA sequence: TGTGCCAGCAGTTCGACAGGGAACACTGAAGCTTTCTTT.

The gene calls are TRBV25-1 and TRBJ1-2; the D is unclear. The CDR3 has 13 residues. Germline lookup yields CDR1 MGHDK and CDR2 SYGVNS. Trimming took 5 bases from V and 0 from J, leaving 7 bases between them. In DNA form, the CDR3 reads TGTGCCAGCAGTCCGGGGACTAACTATGGCTACACCTTC. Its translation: CASSPGTNYGYTF.

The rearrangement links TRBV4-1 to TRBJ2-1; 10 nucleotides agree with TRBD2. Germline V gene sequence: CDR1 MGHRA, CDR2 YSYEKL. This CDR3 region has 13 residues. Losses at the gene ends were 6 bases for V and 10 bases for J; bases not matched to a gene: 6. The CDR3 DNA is TGCGCCAGCAGTTGGGCTAGCGGGGGCGAGCAGTTCTTC. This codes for CASSWASGGEQFF.

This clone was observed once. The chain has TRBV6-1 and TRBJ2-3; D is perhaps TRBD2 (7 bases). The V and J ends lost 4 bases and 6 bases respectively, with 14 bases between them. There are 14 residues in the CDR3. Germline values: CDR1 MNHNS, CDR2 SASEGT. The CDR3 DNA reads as TGTGCCAGCAGTGTGCGACGGGGGGCCGATACGCAGTATTTT. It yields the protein CASSVRRGADTQYF.

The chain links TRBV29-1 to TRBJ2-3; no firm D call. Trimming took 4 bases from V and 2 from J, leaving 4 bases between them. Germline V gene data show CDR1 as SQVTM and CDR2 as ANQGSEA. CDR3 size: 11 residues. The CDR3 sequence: CSVGDTDTQYF. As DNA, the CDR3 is TGCAGCGTTGGAGACACAGATACGCAGTATTTT.

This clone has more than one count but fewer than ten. This CDR3 is CASSPTLTGQGRTQYF. In DNA form, the CDR3 reads TGTGCCAGCTCACCCACCTTGACAGGGCAGGGGCGTACGCAGTATTTT. The chain recombines TRBV18 with TRBJ2-3; 7 nucleotides align to TRBD1. Germline values: CDR1 KGHSH, CDR2 LQKENI. The V segment lost 3 bases and the J segment 8 bases; nucleotides outside the gene matches: 14. The CDR3 length is 16 residues. The full variable domain, with the rest looked up from reference TRBV18 and TRBJ2-3, is NAGVMQNPRHLVRRRGQEARLRCSPMKGHSHVYWYRQLPEEGLKFMVYLQKENIIDESGMPKERFSAEFPKEGPSILRIQQVVRGDSAAYFCASSPTLTGQGRTQYFGPGTRLTVL.

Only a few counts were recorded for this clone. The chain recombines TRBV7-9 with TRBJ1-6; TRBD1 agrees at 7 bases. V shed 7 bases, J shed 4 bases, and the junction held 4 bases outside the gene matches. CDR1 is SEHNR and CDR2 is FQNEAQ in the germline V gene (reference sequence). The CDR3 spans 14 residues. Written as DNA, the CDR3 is TGTGCCAGCACTCTGGGACAGTATAATTCACCCCTCCACTTT. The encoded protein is CASTLGQYNSPLHF.

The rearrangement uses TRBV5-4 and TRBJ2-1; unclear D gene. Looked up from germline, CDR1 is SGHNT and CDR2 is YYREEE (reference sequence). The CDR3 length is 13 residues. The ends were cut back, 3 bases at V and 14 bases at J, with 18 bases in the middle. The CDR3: CASSSVSGDRKFF. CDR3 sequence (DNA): TGTGCCAGCAGCTCGGTTTCGGGTGATAGAAAGTTCTTC.

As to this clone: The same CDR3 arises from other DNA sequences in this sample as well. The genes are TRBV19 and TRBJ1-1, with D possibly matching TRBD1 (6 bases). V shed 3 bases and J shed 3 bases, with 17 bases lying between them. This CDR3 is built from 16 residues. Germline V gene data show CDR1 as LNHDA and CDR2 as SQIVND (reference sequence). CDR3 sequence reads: CASSIGQLKSYTEAFF. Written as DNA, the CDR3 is TGTGCCAGTAGTATCGGACAGTTAAAATCGTACACTGAAGCTTTCTTT.

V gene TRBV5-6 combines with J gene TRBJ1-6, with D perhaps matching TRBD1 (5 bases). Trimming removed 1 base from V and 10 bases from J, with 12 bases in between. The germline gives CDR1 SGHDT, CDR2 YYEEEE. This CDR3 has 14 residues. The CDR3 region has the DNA TGTGCCAGCAGCTTGACTGGGGGTGGCTCACCCCTCCACTTT. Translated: CASSLTGGGSPLHF. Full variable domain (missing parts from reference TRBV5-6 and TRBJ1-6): DAGVTQSPTHLIKTRGQQVTLRCSPKSGHDTVSWYQQALGQGPQFIFQYYEEEERQRGNFPDRFSGHQFPNYSSELNVNALLLGDSALYLCASSLTGGGSPLHFGNGTRLTVT.

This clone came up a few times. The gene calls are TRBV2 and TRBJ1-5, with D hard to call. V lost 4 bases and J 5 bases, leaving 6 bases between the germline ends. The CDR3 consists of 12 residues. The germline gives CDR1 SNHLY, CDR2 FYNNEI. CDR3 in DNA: TGTGCCAGCAGTGTCTGGGATCAGCCCCAGCATTTT. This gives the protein CASSVWDQPQHF.

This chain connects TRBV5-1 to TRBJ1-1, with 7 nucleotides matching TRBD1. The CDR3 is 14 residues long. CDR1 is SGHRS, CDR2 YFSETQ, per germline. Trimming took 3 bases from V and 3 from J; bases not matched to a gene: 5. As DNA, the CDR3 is TGCGCCAGCAGCTCAGCAGGGGGATACACTGAAGCTTTCTTT. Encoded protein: CASSSAGGYTEAFF.

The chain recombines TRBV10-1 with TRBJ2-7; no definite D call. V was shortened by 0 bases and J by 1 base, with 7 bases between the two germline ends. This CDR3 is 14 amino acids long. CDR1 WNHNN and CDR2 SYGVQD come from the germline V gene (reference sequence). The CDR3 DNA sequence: TGCGCCAGCAGTGAGTCTGGGCAATCCTACGAGCAGTACTTC. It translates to CASSESGQSYEQYF.

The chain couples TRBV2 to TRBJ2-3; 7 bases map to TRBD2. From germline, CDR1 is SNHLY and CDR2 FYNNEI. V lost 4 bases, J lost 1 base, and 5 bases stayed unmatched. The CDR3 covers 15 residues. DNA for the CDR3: TGTGCCAGCAGTGGGGGGGGATGGGGCACAGATACGCAGTATTTT. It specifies CASSGGGWGTDTQYF.

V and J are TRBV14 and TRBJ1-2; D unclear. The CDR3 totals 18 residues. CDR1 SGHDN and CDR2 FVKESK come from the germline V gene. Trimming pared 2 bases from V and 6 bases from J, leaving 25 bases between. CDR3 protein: CASSQSFGSPRHSDGYTF. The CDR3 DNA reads TGTGCCAGCAGCCAAAGTTTCGGTTCCCCCCGGCACTCCGATGGCTACACCTTC.